This T cell receptor (beta chain) stems from a study of response to subunit inactivated influenza vaccine (dated by TCRdb to the late 2010s). As for the study more broadly: Deep quantitative profiling of the T cell receptor repertoire was used in the study to follow responses to a trivalent subunit inactivated influenza vaccine.

Library creation used RT-PCR. These reads were obtained on an Illumina HiSeq 2500. TCRdb itself trimmed the public reads at Q25 with fastp, ran MiXCR and retained productive beta chains. Rows are unified per CDR3 protein, each entry keeping the most common DNA and genes. The sample records 860,000 or so distinct CDR3 sequences, around 21% of which are singletons. About 10% of the sample is taken by the ten largest. What the research found in general, with its limitations: It was suggested by the authors that each seasonal influenza vaccination may recruit only a limited number of new T cells.

This clonotype has at least ten counts. No antigen is known for it. Nothing much larger sits one base from this clone, and base qualities are not available. The germline V gene (reference sequence) specifies DFQATT as CDR1 and SNEGSKA as CDR2. Spanning cysteine to phenylalanine, the CDR3 consists of 13 amino acids. CDR3 DNA is the only sequence kept; it has 39 bases, read in frame from the first base. V is trimmed back by 5 bases and J by 6 bases, and the junction contains 3 bases that no gene match accounts for. In this chain, TRBV20-1 is recombined with TRBJ2-2; 10 middle bases align to TRBD2. The TCR originated in a man aged 50 to 60 who received an inactivated influenza vaccine. Donor details come from another sample of the same person, matched by shared clones. The input for sequencing was PBMCs from blood, taken roughly 5 days after vaccination. In nucleotide form, the sequence is TGCAGTGCTCTAGCGGGAGAAGCCGGGGAGCTGTTTTTT. The resulting protein is CSALAGEAGELFF.